This is a list of T cell receptor beta chains from one sample in a study of blood T cell repertoires in COVID-19. TCRdb's table, derived via immunoSEQ multiplex PCR, lists solely in-frame clones and lacks some. The sample has 290,000 or so clones; around nine tenths are singletons. Sequencing used peripheral blood. Receptors originate from a man between 65 and 79 years old with acute or convalescent COVID-19. Both conserved end residues are part of each CDR3. The order of the fields is D gene, V gene, clone size, J gene, CDR3 protein, CDR3 DNA. D genes are given only for firm matches. Only some rows state a clone size, as once, few, many or a class for expanded clones.

TRBD1	TRBV11-3	.	TRBJ1-1	CASSSHQGAEAFF	TGTGCCAGCAGCTCTCACCAGGGGGCTGAAGCTTTCTTT
TRBD1	TRBV28	.	TRBJ1-2	CASSSYSGGTYGYTF	TGTGCCAGCAGTTCATACTCAGGGGGGACTTATGGCTACACCTTC
.	TRBV27	.	TRBJ2-2	CASSLYREAGELFF	TGTGCCAGCAGTTTATACAGGGAAGCCGGGGAGCTGTTTTTT
.	TRBV2	.	TRBJ2-7	CASSEGYYEQYF	TGTGCCAGCAGTGAAGGCTACTACGAGCAGTACTTC
.	TRBV7-2	.	TRBJ1-3	CASSLWDFGLSGNTIYF	TGTGCCAGCAGCCTATGGGACTTCGGACTCTCTGGAAACACCATATATTTT
TRBD2	TRBV7-8	.	TRBJ2-7	CASSLVPGRAYEQYF	TGTGCCAGCAGCTTAGTGCCCGGGAGGGCCTACGAGCAGTACTTC
.	TRBV9	.	TRBJ1-2	CASSPQGGFPMSYTF	TGTGCCAGCAGCCCTCAGGGAGGCTTTCCTATGAGCTACACCTTC
.	TRBV7-2	once	TRBJ1-5	CASSLQGFSNQPQHF	TGTGCCAGCAGCCTTCAGGGTTTTAGCAATCAGCCCCAGCATTTT
TRBD1	TRBV30	.	TRBJ1-5	CAWSVGDRDFGPQHF	TGTGCCTGGAGTGTTGGGGACAGGGACTTTGGGCCCCAGCATTTT
TRBD1	TRBV2	.	TRBJ1-5	CASTGTGGRGPQHF	TGTGCCAGCACCGGGACAGGAGGTCGCGGGCCCCAGCATTTT
.	TRBV7-2	once	TRBJ2-2	CASSLLGANTGELFF	TGTGCCAGCAGCTTATTAGGGGCGAACACCGGGGAGCTGTTTTTT
TRBD1	TRBV3-1/TRBV3-2	few	TRBJ2-6	CASSHGTGMYSGANVLTF	TGTGCCAGCAGCCACGGGACAGGGATGTACTCTGGGGCCAACGTCCTGACTTTC
TRBD2	TRBV5-1	.	TRBJ2-1	CASSLAAGGTFYNEQFF	TGCGCCAGCAGCTTGGCGGCGGGAGGAACGTTCTACAATGAGCAGTTCTTC
TRBD1	TRBV30	.	TRBJ1-6	CAWKTGGASYNSPLHF	TGTGCCTGGAAAACAGGGGGAGCCTCCTATAATTCACCCCTCCACTTT
.	TRBV5-8	few	TRBJ1-4	CASSLRGEGEKLFF	TGTGCCAGCAGCTTGCGCGGGGAAGGCGAAAAACTGTTTTTT
.	TRBV19	.	TRBJ1-6	CASGMSGLNPSSYNSPLHF	TGTGCCAGTGGTATGTCCGGACTCAACCCCTCCTCCTATAATTCACCCCTCCACTTT
TRBD2	TRBV4-2	.	TRBJ2-2	CASSPSIAGAGELFF	TGTGCCAGCAGCCCATCCATAGCGGGAGCCGGGGAGCTGTTTTTT
.	TRBV28	.	TRBJ1-6	CASTGQAGSPLHF	TGTGCCAGCACCGGCCAGGCCGGTTCACCCCTCCACTTT
.	TRBV5-6	.	TRBJ2-1	CASSPLRVYEQFF	TGTGCCAGCAGCCCTCTTCGGGTCTATGAGCAGTTCTTC
.	TRBV9	.	TRBJ2-2	CASSENRAGELFF	TGTGCCAGCAGCGAAAACAGGGCCGGGGAGCTGTTTTTT
.	TRBV19	.	TRBJ1-1	CASSIANRYTEAFF	TGTGCCAGTAGTATAGCCAACCGGTACACTGAAGCTTTCTTT
.	TRBV28	.	TRBJ2-1	CASSSTGDSYNEQFF	TGTGCCAGCAGTTCGACGGGGGACTCCTACAATGAGCAGTTCTTC
TRBD2	TRBV19	.	TRBJ2-1	CASSPSGSHGNEQFF	TGTGCCAGTAGTCCTAGCGGGAGTCATGGGAATGAGCAGTTCTTC
.	TRBV7-2	.	TRBJ2-3	CASTSTGAITDTQYF	TGTGCCAGCACGTCCACGGGAGCCATTACAGATACGCAGTATTTT
TRBD1	TRBV29-1	.	TRBJ1-2	CSGYHLPLRTGGASGYTF	TGCAGCGGCTACCACTTGCCACTGAGGACAGGGGGCGCGTCTGGCTACACCTTC
.	TRBV6-2/TRBV6-3	.	TRBJ1-6	CASSVSSYNSPLHF	TGTGCCAGCAGCGTGAGCTCCTATAATTCACCCCTCCACTTT
.	TRBV4-1	.	TRBJ2-1	CASSQDRVGRGKFF	TGCGCCAGCAGCCAAGATCGAGTCGGGAGAGGGAAATTCTTC
.	TRBV2	.	TRBJ2-3	CASSEARVGADTQYF	TGTGCCAGCAGTGAAGCGCGGGTAGGAGCAGATACGCAGTATTTT
.	TRBV5-4	.	TRBJ2-1	CASSLARNEQFF	TGTGCCAGCAGCTTGGCCCGGAATGAGCAGTTCTTC
.	TRBV5-1	.	TRBJ1-1	CASSLTEMSGTEAFF	TGCGCCAGCAGCTTGACCGAAATGTCGGGCACTGAAGCTTTCTTT
.	TRBV18	.	TRBJ2-2	CASSAVLDGYTGELFF	TGTGCCAGCTCCGCCGTGCTAGACGGATACACCGGGGAGCTGTTTTTT
TRBD1	TRBV27	few	TRBJ2-1	CASSLWSTGGRYNEQFF	TGTGCCAGCAGTTTGTGGAGCACAGGGGGCAGGTACAATGAGCAGTTCTTC
.	TRBV30	.	TRBJ2-1	CAWSVTSYSYNEQFF	TGTGCCTGGAGTGTAACCTCCTACTCCTACAATGAGCAGTTCTTC
TRBD1	TRBV5-5	.	TRBJ1-3	CASSLSGTENGNTIYF	TGTGCCAGCAGCTTGTCCGGGACAGAAAATGGAAACACCATATATTTT
TRBD1	TRBV6-5	.	TRBJ2-2	CASSYGQGHTGELFF	TGTGCCAGCAGTTACGGACAGGGCCACACCGGGGAGCTGTTTTTT
.	TRBV4-1	.	TRBJ2-1	CASSQDPLAWQFF	TGCGCCAGCAGCCAAGATCCACTAGCATGGCAGTTCTTC
.	TRBV5-1	.	TRBJ1-1	CASSSTSGGTEAFF	TGCGCCAGCAGCTCCACCTCAGGAGGCACTGAAGCTTTCTTT